Sequencing of this TCR beta chain was carried out in a study of T cell responses to AZD1222 COVID-19 vaccine. As concerns this clone: No antigen is known for it.

This CDR3 contains 16 residues. V was clipped by 4 bases and J by 3 bases, with 16 bases between them. Germline V gene sequence: CDR1 LGHNA, CDR2 YSLEER. Repertoires were generated with immunoSEQ multiplex PCR, while TCRdb's copy carries only in-frame clones and drops some. The sample holds approximately 100,000 clones, roughly nine tenths seen once. Broader study findings: Donors were largely white British and mainly female; clonal diversity was possibly underestimated. Repertoire samples came only from after the peak T cell response. Spike-specific TCR breadth and depth rose after two AZD1222 doses. Per reports, nearly half of all spike-specific TCRs target regions that are unmutated in variants.

The sequence derives from an adult in good health. The chain employs TRBV4-3 and TRBJ1-3; possible D gene TRBD1, 6 bases. Sequenced here: peripheral blood, sampled on day 0 of AZD1222 vaccination. The CDR3 sequence: CASSPTGEAFGNTIYF. CDR3 nucleotide sequence: TGCGCCAGCAGCCCGACAGGCGAGGCGTTTGGAAACACCATATATTTT.